The source of this T cell receptor beta chain is a study of shared clonotypes between healthy human individuals. Assay: immunoSEQ multiplex PCR; the TCRdb copy retains only in-frame clones and omits some. The sample includes about 2.2 million clones, around 93% of them seen just once. Naive CD8 cells comprised CD45RO-negative, CCR7-positively selected cells, excluding terminally differentiated effector memory CD45RA+ cells. Germline CDR1 reads SQVTM; CDR2 reads ANQGSEA. This CDR3 has 13 amino acids. The V and J ends lost 4 bases and 4 bases respectively, with 13 bases between them. Sequenced sample: naive CD8+ T cells from PBMCs. The source of this sequence is a man aged 18 to 29 in good health. Some clones in this sample may be carry-over from other donors' samples. J is TRBJ1-1 and V is TRBV29-1; the D gene is possibly TRBD1 (5 bases). CDR3 residues: CSVVGGSGTEAFF. The CDR3, as DNA: TGCAGCGTTGTTGGGGGGTCCGGCACTGAAGCTTTCTTT.